This T cell receptor beta chain was retrieved from a study of T cell responses to AZD1222 COVID-19 vaccine. Study-level results: Repertoire sampling happened only post peak T cell response. Two AZD1222 doses significantly raised spike-specific TCR breadth and depth over controls. Donors in the cohort were predominantly white British and more often female, and clonal diversity was possibly underestimated.

This table comes from immunoSEQ multiplex PCR, and its TCRdb copy is limited to in-frame clones, with some not included. The sample lists 150,000 to 200,000 clones, less than 95% occurring once. Germline CDR1 is LNHDA and CDR2 is SQIVND (reference sequence). The ends were cut back, 5 bases at V and 3 bases at J, with 19 bases in the middle. This CDR3 contains 16 residues. As for this clone: No antigen is known for it.

The sequences come from peripheral blood, collected 28 days after the second AZD1222 dose. The TCR was taken from an adult who received the AZD1222 COVID-19 vaccine. V is TRBV19 and J is TRBJ1-2; D ambiguous. The CDR3 loop reads CASSVDGLGIYYGYTF. As DNA, the CDR3 is TGTGCCAGTAGTGTTGACGGTCTGGGAATTTACTATGGCTACACCTTC.